The T cell receptor beta chain described here comes from a study of blood T cell repertoires in COVID-19. Overall study: The United States, Italy and Spain supplied acute and convalescent COVID-19 samples.

The CDR3 covers 16 residues. Trimming cost V 2 bases and J 2 bases; bases outside gene matches: 8. Looked up from germline, CDR1 is SGHKS and CDR2 is YYEKEE (reference sequence). Original handling: It was from reference gene primer amplification that nucleated cell counts were estimated. Sequencing used immunoSEQ multiplex PCR; TCRdb keeps in-frame clones, though not all of them. The V and J calls and clone size were taken over from that table, and D and trimming were inferred from the DNA. The sample has under 500,000 clones, 85% to 90% seen once. This TCR was sampled from a woman aged 25 to 45 with acute or convalescent COVID-19. The V and J genes are TRBV5-5 and TRBJ2-3, with 7 bases lining up with TRBD1. The sample was peripheral blood. This CDR3 is CASSLNWDSLTDTQYF. The CDR3 coding sequence is TGTGCCAGCAGCTTAAACTGGGACAGCCTCACAGATACGCAGTATTTT.